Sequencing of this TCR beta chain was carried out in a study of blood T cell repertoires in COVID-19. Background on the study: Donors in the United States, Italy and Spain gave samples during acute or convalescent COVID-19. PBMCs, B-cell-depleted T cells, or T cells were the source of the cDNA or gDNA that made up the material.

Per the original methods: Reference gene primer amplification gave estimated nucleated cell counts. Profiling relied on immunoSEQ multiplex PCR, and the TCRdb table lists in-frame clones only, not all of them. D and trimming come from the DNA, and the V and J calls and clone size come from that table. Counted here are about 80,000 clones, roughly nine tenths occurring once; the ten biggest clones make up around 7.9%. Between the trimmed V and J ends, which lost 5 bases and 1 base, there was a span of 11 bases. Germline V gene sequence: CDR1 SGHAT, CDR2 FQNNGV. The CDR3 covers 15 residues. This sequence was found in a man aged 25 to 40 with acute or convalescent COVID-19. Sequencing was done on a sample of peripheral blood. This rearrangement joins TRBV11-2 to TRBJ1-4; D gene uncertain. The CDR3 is CASSLRAGTNEKLFF. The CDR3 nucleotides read TGTGCCAGCAGCCTTAGGGCGGGAACTAATGAAAAACTGTTTTTT.